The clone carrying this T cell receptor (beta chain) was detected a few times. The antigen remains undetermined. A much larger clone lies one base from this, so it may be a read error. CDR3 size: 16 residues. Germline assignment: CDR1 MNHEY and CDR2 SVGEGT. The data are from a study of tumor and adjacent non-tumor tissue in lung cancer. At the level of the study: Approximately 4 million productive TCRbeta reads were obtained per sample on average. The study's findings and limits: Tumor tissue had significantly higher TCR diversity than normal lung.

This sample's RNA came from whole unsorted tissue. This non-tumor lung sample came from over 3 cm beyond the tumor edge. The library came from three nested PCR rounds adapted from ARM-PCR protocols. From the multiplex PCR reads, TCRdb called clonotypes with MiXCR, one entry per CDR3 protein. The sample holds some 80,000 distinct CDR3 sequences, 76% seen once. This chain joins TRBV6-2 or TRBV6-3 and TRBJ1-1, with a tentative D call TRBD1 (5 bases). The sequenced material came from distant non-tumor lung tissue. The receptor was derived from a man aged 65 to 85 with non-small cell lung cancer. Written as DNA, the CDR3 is TGTGCCGGCAGTTTCACTCCCGGGGCAAGAGGGACTGAAGCTTTCTTT. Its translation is CAGSFTPGARGTEAFF.